The T cell receptor (beta chain) described here comes from a study of OX40 agonist ivuxolimab in advanced cancers. TCRdb's table, derived via immunoSEQ multiplex PCR, lists solely in-frame clones and lacks some. The sample contains 25,000 to 30,000 clones, around 85% of which appear only once. The material was CD4+ or CD8+ T cells sorted from blood, obtained in a trial of the OX40 agonist ivuxolimab. This sequence was found in an adult with an advanced solid tumor such as melanoma, head and neck, liver or kidney cancer.

CDR3 region: CATSATLPPLETQYF. CDR3 bases: TGTGCCACCTCCGCCACTCTACCCCCCTTAGAGACCCAGTACTTC. The chain employs TRBV15 and TRBJ2-5; D is undetermined. CDR1 LNHNV and CDR2 YYDKDF come from the germline V gene (reference sequence). The CDR3 is 15 amino acids. V lost 8 bases and J 4 bases, leaving 20 bases between the germline ends.